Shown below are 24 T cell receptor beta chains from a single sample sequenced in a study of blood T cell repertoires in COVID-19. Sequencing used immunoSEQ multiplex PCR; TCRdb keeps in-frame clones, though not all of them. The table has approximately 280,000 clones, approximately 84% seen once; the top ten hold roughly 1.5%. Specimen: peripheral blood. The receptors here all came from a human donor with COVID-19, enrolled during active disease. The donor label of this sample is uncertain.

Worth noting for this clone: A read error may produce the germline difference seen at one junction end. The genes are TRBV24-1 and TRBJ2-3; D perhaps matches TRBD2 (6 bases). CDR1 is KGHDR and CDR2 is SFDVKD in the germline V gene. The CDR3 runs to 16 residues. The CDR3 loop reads CATSGLGRAGPDTQYF. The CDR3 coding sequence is TGTGCCACCAGTGGTTTGGGGCGGGCGGGGCCAGATACGCAGTATTTT.

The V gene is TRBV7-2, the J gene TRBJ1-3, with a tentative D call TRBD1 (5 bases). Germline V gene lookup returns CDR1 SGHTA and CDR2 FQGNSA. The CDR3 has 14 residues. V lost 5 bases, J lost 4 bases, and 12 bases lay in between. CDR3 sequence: CASSPGYYGNTIYF. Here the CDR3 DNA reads TGTGCCAGCAGCCCAGGGTATTACGGAAACACCATATATTTT.

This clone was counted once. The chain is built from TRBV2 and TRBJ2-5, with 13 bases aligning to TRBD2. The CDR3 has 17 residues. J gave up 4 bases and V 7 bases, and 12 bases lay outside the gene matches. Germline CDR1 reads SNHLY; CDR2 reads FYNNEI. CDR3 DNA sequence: TGTGCCAGCAACAAGGGACTAGCGGGACCGGGGGCAGAGACCCAGTACTTC. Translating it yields CASNKGLAGPGAETQYF.

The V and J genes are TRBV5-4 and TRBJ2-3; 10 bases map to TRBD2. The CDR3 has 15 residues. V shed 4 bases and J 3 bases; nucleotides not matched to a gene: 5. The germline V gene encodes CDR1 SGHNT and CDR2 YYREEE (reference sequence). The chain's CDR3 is CASSASGSRTDTQYF. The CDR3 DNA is TGTGCCAGCAGCGCTAGCGGGAGTAGGACAGATACGCAGTATTTT.

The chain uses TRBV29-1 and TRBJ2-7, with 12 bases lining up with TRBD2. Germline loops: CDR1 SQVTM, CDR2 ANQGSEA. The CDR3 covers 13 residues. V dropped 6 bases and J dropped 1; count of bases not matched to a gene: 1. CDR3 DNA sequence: TGCAGCGTGACTAGCGGGAGATCCTACGAGCAGTACTTC. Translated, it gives CSVTSGRSYEQYF.

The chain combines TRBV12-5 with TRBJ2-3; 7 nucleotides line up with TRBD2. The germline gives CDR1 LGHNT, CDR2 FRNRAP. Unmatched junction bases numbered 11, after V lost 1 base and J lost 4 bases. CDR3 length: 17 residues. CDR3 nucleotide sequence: TGTGCTAGTGGTTTGGGACTAGCTCCCCTCAGCGCAGATACGCAGTATTTT. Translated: CASGLGLAPLSADTQYF.

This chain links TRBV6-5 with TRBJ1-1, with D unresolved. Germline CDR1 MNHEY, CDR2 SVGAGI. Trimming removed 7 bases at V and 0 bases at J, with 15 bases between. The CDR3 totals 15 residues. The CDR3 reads CASNLVEGVNTEAFF. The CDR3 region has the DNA TGTGCCAGCAACCTAGTGGAAGGAGTGAACACTGAAGCTTTCTTT.

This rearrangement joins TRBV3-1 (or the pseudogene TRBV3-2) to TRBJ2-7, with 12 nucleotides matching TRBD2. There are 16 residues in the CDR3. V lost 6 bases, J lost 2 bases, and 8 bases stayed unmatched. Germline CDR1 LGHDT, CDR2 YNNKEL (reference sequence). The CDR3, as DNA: TGTGCCAGCAGTCCCTCGGGACTAGCGGGCGCCTACGAGCAGTACTTC. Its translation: CASSPSGLAGAYEQYF.

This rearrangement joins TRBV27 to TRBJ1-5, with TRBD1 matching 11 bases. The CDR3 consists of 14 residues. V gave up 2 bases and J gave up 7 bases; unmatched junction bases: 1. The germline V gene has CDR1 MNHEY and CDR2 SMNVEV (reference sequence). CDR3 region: CASSLGDRGQPQHF. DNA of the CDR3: TGTGCCAGCAGTTTAGGGGACAGGGGGCAGCCCCAGCATTTT.

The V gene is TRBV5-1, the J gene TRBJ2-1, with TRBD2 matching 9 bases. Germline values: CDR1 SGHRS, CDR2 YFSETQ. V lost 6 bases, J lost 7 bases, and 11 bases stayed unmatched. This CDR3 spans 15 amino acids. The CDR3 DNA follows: TGCGCCAGCACGCTAGCGGGATTTCTGGGTAATGAGCAGTTCTTC. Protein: CASTLAGFLGNEQFF.

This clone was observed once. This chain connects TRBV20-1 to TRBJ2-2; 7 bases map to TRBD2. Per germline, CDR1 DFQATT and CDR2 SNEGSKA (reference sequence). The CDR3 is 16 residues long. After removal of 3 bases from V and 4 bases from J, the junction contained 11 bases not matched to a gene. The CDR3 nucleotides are TGCAGTGCTAGTTTATTCGGCGGGAGAATCACCGGGGAGCTGTTTTTT. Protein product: CSASLFGGRITGELFF.

DNA of the CDR3: TGCAGTGCCGGCCGGGAAGAGACCCAGTACTTC. This translates into CSAGREETQYF. The chain recombines TRBV20-1 with TRBJ2-5; D ambiguous. Germline assignment: CDR1 DFQATT and CDR2 SNEGSKA (reference sequence). V was cut by 6 bases and J by 3 bases, with 8 bases left in between. This CDR3 region has 11 residues.

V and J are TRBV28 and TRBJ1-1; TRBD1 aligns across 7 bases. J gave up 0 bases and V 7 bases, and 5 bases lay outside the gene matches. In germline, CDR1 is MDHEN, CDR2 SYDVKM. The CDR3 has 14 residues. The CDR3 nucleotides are TGTGCCAGCACGTTGACAGGGATGAACACTGAAGCTTTCTTT. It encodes CASTLTGMNTEAFF.

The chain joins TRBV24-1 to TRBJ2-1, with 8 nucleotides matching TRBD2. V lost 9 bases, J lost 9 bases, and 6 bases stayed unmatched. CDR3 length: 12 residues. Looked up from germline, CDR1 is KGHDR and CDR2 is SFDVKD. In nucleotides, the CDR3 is TGTGCCACCTCGGGGGGGGCCATTGAGCAGTTCTTC. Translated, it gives CATSGGAIEQFF.

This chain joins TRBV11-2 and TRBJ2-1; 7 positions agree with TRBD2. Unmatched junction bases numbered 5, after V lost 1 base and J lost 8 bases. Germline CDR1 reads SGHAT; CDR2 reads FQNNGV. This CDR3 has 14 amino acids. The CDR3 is CASSLGGSGDEQFF. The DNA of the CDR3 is TGTGCCAGCAGCTTAGGCGGGAGTGGGGATGAGCAGTTCTTC. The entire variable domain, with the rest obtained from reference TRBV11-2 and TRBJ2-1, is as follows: EAGVAQSPRYKIIEKRQSVAFWCNPISGHATLYWYQQILGQGPKLLIQFQNNGVVDDSQLPKDRFSAERLKGVDSTLKIQPAKLEDSAVYLCASSLGGSGDEQFFGPGTRLTVL.

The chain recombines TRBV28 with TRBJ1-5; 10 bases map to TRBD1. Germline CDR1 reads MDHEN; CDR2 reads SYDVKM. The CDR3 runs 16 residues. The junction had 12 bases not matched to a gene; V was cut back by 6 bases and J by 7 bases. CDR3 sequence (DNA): TGTGCCAGCAGCACCCGGGACAGGGGACCCCGGCAGCCCCAGCATTTT. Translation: CASSTRDRGPRQPQHF. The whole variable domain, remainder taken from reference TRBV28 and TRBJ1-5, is DVKVTQSSRYLVKRTGEKVFLECVQDMDHENMFWYRQDPGLGLRLIYFSYDVKMKEKGDIPEGYSVSREKKERFSLILESASTNQTSMYLCASSTRDRGPRQPQHFGDGTRLSIL.

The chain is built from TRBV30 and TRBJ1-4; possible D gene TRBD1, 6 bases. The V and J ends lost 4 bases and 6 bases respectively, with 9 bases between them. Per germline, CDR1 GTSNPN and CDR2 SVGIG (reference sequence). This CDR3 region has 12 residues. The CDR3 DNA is TGTGCCTGGAACAGGGTATATGAAAAACTGTTTTTT. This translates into CAWNRVYEKLFF. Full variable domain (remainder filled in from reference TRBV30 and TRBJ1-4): SQTIHQWPATLVQPVGSPLSLECTVEGTSNPNLYWYRQAAGRGLQLLFYSVGIGQISSEVPQNLSASRPQDRQFILSSKKLLLSDSGFYLCAWNRVYEKLFFGSGTQLSVL.

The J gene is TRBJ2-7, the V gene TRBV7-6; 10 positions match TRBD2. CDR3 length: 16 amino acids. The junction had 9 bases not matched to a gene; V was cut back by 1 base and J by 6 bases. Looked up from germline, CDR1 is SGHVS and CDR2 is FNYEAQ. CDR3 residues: CASSLVSGRASSEQYF. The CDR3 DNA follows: TGTGCCAGCAGCTTAGTAAGCGGGAGGGCCTCTAGCGAGCAGTACTTC.

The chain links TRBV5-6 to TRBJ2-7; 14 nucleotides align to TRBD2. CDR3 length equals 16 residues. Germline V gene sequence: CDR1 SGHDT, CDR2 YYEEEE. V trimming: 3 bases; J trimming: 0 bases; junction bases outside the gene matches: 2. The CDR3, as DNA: TGTGCCAGCAGCTACGGGACTAGCGGGAGCTCCTACGAGCAGTACTTC. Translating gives CASSYGTSGSSYEQYF. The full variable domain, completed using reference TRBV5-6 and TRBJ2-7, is DAGVTQSPTHLIKTRGQQVTLRCSPKSGHDTVSWYQQALGQGPQFIFQYYEEEERQRGNFPDRFSGHQFPNYSSELNVNALLLGDSALYLCASSYGTSGSSYEQYFGPGTRLTVT.

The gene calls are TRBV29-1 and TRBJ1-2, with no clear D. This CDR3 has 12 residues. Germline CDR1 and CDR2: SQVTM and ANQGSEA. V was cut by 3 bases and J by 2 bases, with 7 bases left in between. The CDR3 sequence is CSVDQQNYGYTF. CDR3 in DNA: TGCAGCGTTGATCAACAGAACTATGGCTACACCTTC.

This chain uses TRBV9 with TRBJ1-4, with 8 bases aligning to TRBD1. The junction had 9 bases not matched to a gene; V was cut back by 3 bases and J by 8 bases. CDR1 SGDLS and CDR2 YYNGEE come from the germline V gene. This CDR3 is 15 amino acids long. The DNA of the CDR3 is TGTGCCAGCAGCGCCCAGACAGGGGCGGGCGAAAAACTGTTTTTT. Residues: CASSAQTGAGEKLFF.

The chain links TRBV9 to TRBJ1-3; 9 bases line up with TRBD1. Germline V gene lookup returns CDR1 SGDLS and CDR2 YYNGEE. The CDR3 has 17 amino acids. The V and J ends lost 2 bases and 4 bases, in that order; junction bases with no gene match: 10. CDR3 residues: CASSVTGTGKGGNTIYF. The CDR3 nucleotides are TGTGCCAGCAGCGTGACCGGGACAGGGAAAGGGGGAAACACCATATATTTT.

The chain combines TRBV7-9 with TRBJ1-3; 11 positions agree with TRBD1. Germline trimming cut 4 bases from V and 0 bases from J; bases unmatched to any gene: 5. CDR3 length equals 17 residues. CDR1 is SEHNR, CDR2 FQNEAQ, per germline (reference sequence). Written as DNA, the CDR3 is TGTGCCAGCAGCTCCGGACAGGGGGCCTTCTCTGGAAACACCATATATTTT. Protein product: CASSSGQGAFSGNTIYF.

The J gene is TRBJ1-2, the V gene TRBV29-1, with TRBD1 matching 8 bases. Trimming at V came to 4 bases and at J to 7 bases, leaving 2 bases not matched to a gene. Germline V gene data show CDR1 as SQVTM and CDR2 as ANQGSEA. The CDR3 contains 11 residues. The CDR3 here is CSVGDRGGYTF. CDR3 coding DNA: TGCAGCGTTGGAGACAGGGGTGGCTACACCTTC.